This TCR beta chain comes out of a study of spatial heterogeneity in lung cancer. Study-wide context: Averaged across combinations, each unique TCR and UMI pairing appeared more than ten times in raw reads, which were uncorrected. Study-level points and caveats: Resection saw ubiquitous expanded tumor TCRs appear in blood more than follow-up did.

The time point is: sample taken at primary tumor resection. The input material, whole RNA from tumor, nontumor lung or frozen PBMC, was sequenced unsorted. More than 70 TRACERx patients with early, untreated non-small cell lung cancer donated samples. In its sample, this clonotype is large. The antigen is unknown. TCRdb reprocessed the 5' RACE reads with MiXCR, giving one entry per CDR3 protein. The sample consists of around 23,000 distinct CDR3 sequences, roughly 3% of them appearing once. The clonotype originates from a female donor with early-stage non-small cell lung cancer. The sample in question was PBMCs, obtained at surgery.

In nucleotides, the CDR3 is TGTGCCAGCACTCTCGATTGGGGATACGGATCCTACGAGCAGTACTTC. It is translated as CASTLDWGYGSYEQYF. The chain joins TRBV2 to TRBJ2-7; D is ambiguous. The CDR3 spans 16 residues. V shed 7 bases and J shed 1 base, with 20 bases lying between them. Looked up from germline, CDR1 is SNHLY and CDR2 is FYNNEI.